The 9 T cell receptor beta chains reported below all come from one sample, sequenced in a study of blood T cell repertoires in COVID-19 (dated by TCRdb to 2020 to 2022). The library was obtained by the immunoSEQ multiplex PCR assay. The table comes from immuneACCESS by way of TCRdb, which keeps in-frame sequences with V and J called. Part of the clones is missing from these tables; in studies checked, under half for an unresolved V gene and the rest for unknown reasons. For this sample there are approximately 330,000 clones; 88% appear just once. The ten largest clones take up 4% of the sample. The source material was peripheral blood. These receptor sequences come from a woman aged 45-65 years with active or convalescent COVID-19.

The V call is TRBV9, the J call TRBJ2-5; 8 positions match TRBD2. Germline lookup yields CDR1 SGDLS and CDR2 YYNGEE. The J segment lost 2 bases and the V segment lost 0 bases, leaving 6 bases of the junction unmatched. CDR3 size: 16 residues. CDR3 sequence: CASSVEELAVQETQYF. CDR3 DNA sequence: TGTGCCAGCAGCGTAGAGGAACTAGCGGTTCAAGAGACCCAGTACTTC. Combining the CDR3 with reference TRBV9 and TRBJ2-5 gives the whole variable domain DSGVTQTPKHLITATGQRVTLRCSPRSGDLSVYWYQQSLDQGLQFLIQYYNGEERAKGNILERFSAQQFPDLHSELNLSSLELGDSALYFCASSVEELAVQETQYFGPGTRLLVL.

This clone has a handful of counts. The chain links TRBV19 to TRBJ1-3, with D unclear. This CDR3 comprises 13 residues. V shed 6 bases and J shed 0 bases, with 6 bases lying between them. Per the germline V gene, CDR1 is LNHDA and CDR2 is SQIVND (reference sequence). CDR3 DNA sequence: TGTGCCAGTAGACAGCACTCTGGAAACACCATATATTTT. This codes for CASRQHSGNTIYF.

This chain connects TRBV6-5 to TRBJ1-2, with 9 bases lining up with TRBD1. V lost 4 bases, J lost 8 bases, and 8 bases stayed unmatched. CDR1 is MNHEY and CDR2 is SVGAGI in the germline V gene. CDR3 length: 14 residues. The CDR3 DNA reads as TGTGCCAGCAGTTCGGGGACAGGGAGAGGCGGCTACACCTTC. Translation: CASSSGTGRGGYTF.

The rearrangement uses TRBV5-4 and TRBJ1-6; D is perhaps TRBD1 (5 bases). Trimming shortened V by 3 bases and J by 2 bases, and 21 bases separated the two germline ends. The CDR3 is 19 amino acids. The germline CDR1 and CDR2 sequences are SGHNT and YYREEE (reference sequence). CDR3 sequence: CASSSLTAQDGAYNSPLHF. As DNA, the CDR3 is TGTGCCAGCAGCTCGCTAACAGCACAGGATGGGGCCTATAATTCACCCCTCCACTTT.

J is TRBJ1-5 and V is TRBV19, with D tentatively TRBD1 (5 bases). The germline V and J ends were trimmed by 3 bases and 7 bases, with 10 bases remaining between them. Germline V gene lookup returns CDR1 LNHDA and CDR2 SQIVND (reference sequence). The CDR3 has 13 amino acids. The DNA of the CDR3 is TGTGCCAGTAGTATGCAGGGAGGGCAGCCCCAGCATTTT. Residues: CASSMQGGQPQHF. Full variable domain (remainder filled in from reference TRBV19 and TRBJ1-5): DGGITQSPKYLFRKEGQNVTLSCEQNLNHDAMYWYRQDPGQGLRLIYYSQIVNDFQKGDIAEGYSVSREKKESFPLTVTSAQKNPTAFYLCASSMQGGQPQHFGDGTRLSIL.

The chain joins TRBV28 to TRBJ2-7; TRBD1 agrees at 7 bases. V lost 8 bases and J lost 2; bases outside the gene matches: 3. Germline V lookup: CDR1 MDHEN, CDR2 SYDVKM. This CDR3 comprises 12 residues. In DNA, the CDR3 is TGTGCCAGCGGGGACAGACCCTACGAGCAGTACTTC. Translation: CASGDRPYEQYF.

The chain links TRBV4-3 to TRBJ2-5; D is possibly TRBD2 (6 bases). The CDR3 spans 15 residues. Between the trimmed V and J ends, which lost 2 bases and 2 bases, there was a span of 12 bases. The germline V gene encodes CDR1 LGHNA and CDR2 YSLEER. As DNA, the CDR3 is TGCGCCAGCAGCCAACATCGGGACTCTCAAGAGACCCAGTACTTC. Protein product: CASSQHRDSQETQYF.

This clone was picked up a small number of times. V gene TRBV18 combines with J gene TRBJ1-2, with D perhaps TRBD1 (5 bases). V lost 4 bases and J lost 0, with 9 bases in between. There are 14 residues in the CDR3. Per the germline V gene, CDR1 is KGHSH and CDR2 is LQKENI. CDR3 bases: TGTGCCAGCTCACAGGCAGGGACTAACTATGGCTACACCTTC. Translated: CASSQAGTNYGYTF.

This chain links TRBV7-9 with TRBJ1-2; 9 positions agree with TRBD1. Germline V lookup: CDR1 SEHNR, CDR2 FQNEAQ (reference sequence). J lost 4 bases, V lost 7 bases, and 10 bases had no gene match. The CDR3 is 15 residues long. Written as DNA, the CDR3 is TGTGCCAGCACCTGGCAACAGGGGGCTCGCTATGGCTACACCTTC. It yields the protein CASTWQQGARYGYTF.